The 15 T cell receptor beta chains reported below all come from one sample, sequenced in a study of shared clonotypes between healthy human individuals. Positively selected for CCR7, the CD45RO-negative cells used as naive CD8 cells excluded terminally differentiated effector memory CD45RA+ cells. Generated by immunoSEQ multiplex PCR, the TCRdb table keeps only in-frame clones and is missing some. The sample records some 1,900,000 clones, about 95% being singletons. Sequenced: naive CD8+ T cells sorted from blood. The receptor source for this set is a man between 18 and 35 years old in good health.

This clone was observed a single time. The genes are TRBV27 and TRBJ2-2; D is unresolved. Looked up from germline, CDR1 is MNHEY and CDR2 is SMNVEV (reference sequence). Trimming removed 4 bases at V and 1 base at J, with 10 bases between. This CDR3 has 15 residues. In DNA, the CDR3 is TGTGCCAGCAGTTCATGGCGGCTGAACACCGGGGAGCTGTTTTTT. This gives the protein CASSSWRLNTGELFF.

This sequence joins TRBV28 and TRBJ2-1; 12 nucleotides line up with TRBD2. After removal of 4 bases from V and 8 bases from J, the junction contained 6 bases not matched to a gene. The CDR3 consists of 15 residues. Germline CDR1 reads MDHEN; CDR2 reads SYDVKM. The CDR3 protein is CASSWTSGAGDEQFF. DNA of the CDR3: TGTGCCAGCAGTTGGACTAGCGGGGCCGGGGATGAGCAGTTCTTC.

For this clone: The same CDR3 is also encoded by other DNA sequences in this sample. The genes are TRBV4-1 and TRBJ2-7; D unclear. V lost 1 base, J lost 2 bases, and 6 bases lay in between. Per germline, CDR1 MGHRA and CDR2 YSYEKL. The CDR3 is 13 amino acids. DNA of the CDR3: TGCGCCAGCAGCCAAGGACGGACCTACGAGCAGTACTTC. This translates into CASSQGRTYEQYF.

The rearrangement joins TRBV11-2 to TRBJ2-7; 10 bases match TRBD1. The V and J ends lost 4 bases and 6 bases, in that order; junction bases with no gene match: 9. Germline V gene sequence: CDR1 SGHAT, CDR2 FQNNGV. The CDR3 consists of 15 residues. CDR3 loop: CASSSTGTGEVEQYF. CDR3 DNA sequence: TGTGCCAGCAGCTCAACCGGGACAGGGGAGGTCGAGCAGTACTTC.

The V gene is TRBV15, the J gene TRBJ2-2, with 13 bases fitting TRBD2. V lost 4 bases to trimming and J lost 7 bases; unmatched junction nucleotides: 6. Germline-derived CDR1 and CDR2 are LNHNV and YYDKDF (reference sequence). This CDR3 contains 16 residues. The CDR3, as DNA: TGTGCCACCAGCATCGGACTAGCGGGAGTTAACGGGGAGCTGTTTTTT. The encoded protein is CATSIGLAGVNGELFF.

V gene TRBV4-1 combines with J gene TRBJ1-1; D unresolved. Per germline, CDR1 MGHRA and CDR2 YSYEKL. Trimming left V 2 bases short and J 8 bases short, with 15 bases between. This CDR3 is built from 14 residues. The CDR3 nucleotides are TGCGCCAGCAGCCAATCTATAGGCACGGGGGAAGCTTTCTTT. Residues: CASSQSIGTGEAFF.

The CDR3 sequence: CASSQDLLGEQFF. In nucleotides, the CDR3 is TGCGCCAGCAGCCAAGATCTGTTAGGCGAGCAGTTCTTC. The chain combines TRBV4-1 with TRBJ2-1; D uncertain. Germline assignment: CDR1 MGHRA and CDR2 YSYEKL. V lost 0 bases to trimming and J lost 10 bases, with 10 bases between them. The CDR3 is made up of 13 amino acids.

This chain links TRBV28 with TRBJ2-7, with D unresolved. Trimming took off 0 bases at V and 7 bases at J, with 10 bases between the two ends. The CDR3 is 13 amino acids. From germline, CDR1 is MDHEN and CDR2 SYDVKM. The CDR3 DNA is TGTGCCAGCAGTTTATGGGCAGGTTCGGAGCAGTACTTC. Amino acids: CASSLWAGSEQYF.

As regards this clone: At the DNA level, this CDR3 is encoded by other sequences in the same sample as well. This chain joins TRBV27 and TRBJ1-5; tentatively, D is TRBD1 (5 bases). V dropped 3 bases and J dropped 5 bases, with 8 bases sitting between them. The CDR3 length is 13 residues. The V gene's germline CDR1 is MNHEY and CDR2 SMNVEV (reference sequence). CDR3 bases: TGTGCCAGCAGTTTGGGGGGGGATCAGCCCCAGCATTTT. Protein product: CASSLGGDQPQHF.

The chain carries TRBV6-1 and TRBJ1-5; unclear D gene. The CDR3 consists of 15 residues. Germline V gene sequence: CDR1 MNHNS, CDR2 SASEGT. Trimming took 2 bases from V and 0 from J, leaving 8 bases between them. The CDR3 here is CASSEQVDSNQPQHF. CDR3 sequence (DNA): TGTGCCAGCAGTGAACAGGTAGATAGCAATCAGCCCCAGCATTTT.

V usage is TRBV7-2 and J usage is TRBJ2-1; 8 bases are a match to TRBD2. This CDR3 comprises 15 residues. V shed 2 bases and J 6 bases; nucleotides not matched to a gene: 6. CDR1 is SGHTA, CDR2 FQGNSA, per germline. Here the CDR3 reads CASSLLAGLVNEQFF. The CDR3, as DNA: TGTGCCAGCAGCTTACTAGCGGGCTTGGTCAATGAGCAGTTCTTC.

CDR3 sequence (DNA): TGTGCCAGCAGTGAAGCCGTGTCCTACAATGAGCAGTTCTTC. Protein product: CASSEAVSYNEQFF. V and J are TRBV2 and TRBJ2-1; no clear D. Germline V gene data show CDR1 as SNHLY and CDR2 as FYNNEI. V gave up 0 bases and J gave up 1 base, with 4 bases separating them. CDR3 length: 14 amino acids.

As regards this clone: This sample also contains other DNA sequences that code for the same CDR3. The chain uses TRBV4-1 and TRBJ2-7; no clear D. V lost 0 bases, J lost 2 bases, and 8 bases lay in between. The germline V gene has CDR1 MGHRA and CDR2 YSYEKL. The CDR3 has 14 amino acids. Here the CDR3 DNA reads TGCGCCAGCAGCCAAGAAAGGGCGACCTACGAGCAGTACTTC. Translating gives CASSQERATYEQYF.

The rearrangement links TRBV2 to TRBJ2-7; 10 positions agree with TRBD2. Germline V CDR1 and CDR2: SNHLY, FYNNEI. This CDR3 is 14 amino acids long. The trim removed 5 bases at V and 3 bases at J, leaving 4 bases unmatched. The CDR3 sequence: CASSSGTSDYEQYF. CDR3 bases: TGTGCCAGCAGTTCCGGGACTAGCGACTACGAGCAGTACTTC.

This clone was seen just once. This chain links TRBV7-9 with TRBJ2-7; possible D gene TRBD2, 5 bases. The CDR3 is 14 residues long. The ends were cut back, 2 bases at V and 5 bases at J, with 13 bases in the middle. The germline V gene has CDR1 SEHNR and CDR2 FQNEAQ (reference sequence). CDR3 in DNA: TGTGCCAGCAGCTTAAAAGGCGGGTACGACGAGCAGTACTTC. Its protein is CASSLKGGYDEQYF.